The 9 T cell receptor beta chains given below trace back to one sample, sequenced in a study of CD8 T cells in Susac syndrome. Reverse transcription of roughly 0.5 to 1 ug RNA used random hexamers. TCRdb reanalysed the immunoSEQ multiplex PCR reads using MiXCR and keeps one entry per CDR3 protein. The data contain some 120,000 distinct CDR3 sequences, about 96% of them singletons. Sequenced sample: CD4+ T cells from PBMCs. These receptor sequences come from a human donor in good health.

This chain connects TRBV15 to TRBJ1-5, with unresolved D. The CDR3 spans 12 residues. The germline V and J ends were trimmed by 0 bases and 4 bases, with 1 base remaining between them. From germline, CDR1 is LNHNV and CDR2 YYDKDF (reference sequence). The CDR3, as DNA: TGTGCCACCAGCAGAGATAATCAGCCCCAGCATTTT. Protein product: CATSRDNQPQHF. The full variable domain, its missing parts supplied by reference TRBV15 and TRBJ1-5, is DAMVIQNPRYQVTQFGKPVTLSCSQTLNHNVMYWYQQKSSQAPKLLFHYYDKDFNNEADTPDNFQSRRPNTSFCFLDIRSPGLGDTAMYLCATSRDNQPQHFGDGTRLSIL.

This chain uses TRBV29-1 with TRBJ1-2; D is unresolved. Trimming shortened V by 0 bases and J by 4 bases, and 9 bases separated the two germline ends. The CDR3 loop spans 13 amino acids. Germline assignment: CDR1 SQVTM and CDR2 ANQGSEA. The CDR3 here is CSVEEGGFYGYTF. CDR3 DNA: TGCAGCGTTGAAGAAGGCGGATTCTATGGCTACACCTTC.

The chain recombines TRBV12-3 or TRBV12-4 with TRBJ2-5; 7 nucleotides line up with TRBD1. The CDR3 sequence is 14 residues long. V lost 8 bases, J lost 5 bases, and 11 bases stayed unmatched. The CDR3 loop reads CASGQQGLGETQYF. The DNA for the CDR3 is TGTGCCAGCGGACAACAGGGGTTGGGGGAGACCCAGTACTTC.

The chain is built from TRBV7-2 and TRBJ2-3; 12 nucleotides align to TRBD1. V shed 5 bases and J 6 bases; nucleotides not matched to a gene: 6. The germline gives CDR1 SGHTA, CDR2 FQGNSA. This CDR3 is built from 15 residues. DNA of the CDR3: TGTGCCAGCAGCCGGGGACAGGGGGCGATGGATACGCAGTATTTT. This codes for CASSRGQGAMDTQYF.

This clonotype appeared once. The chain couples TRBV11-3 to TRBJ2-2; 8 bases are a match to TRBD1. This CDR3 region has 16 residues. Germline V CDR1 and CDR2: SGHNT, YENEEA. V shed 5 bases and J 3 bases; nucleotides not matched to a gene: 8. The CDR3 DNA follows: TGTGCCAGCAGCCGCACAGGGGGTGGAGACACCGGGGAGCTGTTTTTT. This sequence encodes CASSRTGGGDTGELFF. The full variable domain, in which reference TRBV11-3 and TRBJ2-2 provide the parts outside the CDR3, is EAGVVQSPRYKIIEKKQPVAFWCNPISGHNTLYWYLQNLGQGPELLIRYENEEAVDDSQLPKDRFSAERLKGVDSTLKIQPAELGDSAVYLCASSRTGGGDTGELFFGEGSRLTVL.

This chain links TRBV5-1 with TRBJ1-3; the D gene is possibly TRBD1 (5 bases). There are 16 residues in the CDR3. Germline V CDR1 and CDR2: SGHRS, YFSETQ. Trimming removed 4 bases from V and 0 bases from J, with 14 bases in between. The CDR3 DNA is TGCGCCAGCAGCACCAAGGACACCAGCTCTGGAAACACCATATATTTT. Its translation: CASSTKDTSSGNTIYF.

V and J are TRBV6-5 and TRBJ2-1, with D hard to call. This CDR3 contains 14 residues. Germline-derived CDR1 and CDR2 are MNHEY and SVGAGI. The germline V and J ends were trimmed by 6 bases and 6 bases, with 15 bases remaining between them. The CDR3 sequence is CASSSSLSANEQFF. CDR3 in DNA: TGTGCCAGCAGCAGCTCCCTAAGCGCCAATGAGCAGTTCTTC.

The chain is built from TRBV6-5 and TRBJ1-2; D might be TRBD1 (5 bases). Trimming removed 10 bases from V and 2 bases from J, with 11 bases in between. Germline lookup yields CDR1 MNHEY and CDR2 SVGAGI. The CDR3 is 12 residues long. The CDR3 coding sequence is TGTGCCACCGGGGGGGGGAACTATGGCTACACCTTC. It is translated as CATGGGNYGYTF.

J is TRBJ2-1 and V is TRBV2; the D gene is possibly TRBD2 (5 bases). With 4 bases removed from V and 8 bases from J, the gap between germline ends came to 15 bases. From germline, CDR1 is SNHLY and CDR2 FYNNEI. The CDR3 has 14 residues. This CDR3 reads CASSVGLLEDEQFF. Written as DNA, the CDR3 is TGTGCCAGCAGTGTGGGTCTACTGGAGGATGAGCAGTTCTTC.